The rows below give T cell receptor beta chains drawn from one sample of a study of early T cells in non-severe SARS-CoV-2 infection. TCRdb re-analysed the 5' RACE reads in MiXCR, keeping a single row per CDR3 protein. The table lists about 81,000 distinct CDR3 sequences, 11% to 15% of them singletons. Sequenced sample: whole blood. Receptors were obtained from an adult who was a healthcare worker with PCR-confirmed SARS-CoV-2 infection or an uninfected control (not recorded which). The CDR3 runs from the conserved cysteine through the conserved F or W. A D gene is named only where the DNA matches it firmly. A clone size is listed for some rows: how often the clone was seen (once, few, many), or a class if it is expanded.

J gene | V gene | CDR3 length | clone size | D gene | CDR3 DNA | CDR3 protein
TRBJ2-4 | TRBV4-2 | 15 | . | . | TGTGCCAGCAGCCTTTCGGGGGACAGAAAAAACATTCAGTACTTC | CASSLSGDRKNIQYF
TRBJ2-3 | TRBV2 | 11 | . | . | TGTGCCAGCAGTGAAGACGGGTGGCGGTATTTT | CASSEDGWRYF
TRBJ2-7 | TRBV29-1 | 14 | . | TRBD1 | TGCAGCGTTGATCCGGGGACAGGCAGCTACGAGCAGTACTTC | CSVDPGTGSYEQYF
TRBJ1-1 | TRBV7-6 | 12 | many | . | TGTGCCAGCAGCTTAGGACAGAATGAAGCTTTCTTT | CASSLGQNEAFF
TRBJ2-5 | TRBV3-1 | 17 | few | TRBD2 | TGTGCCAGCAGCCAAGATCGGGGGCTAGCGGGGGTCGAGACCCAGTACTTC | CASSQDRGLAGVETQYF
TRBJ1-1 | TRBV15 | 13 | . | TRBD1 | TGTGCCACCAGCACGTACGACAGGGACGAAGCTTTCTTT | CATSTYDRDEAFF
TRBJ2-7 | TRBV28 | 15 | few | . | TGTGCCAGCACCCTCCCATCCGGCCGCGCCTACGAGCAGTACTTC | CASTLPSGRAYEQYF
TRBJ1-4 | TRBV29-1 | 13 | . | . | TGCAGCGTCAAACAGGGCGGGAATGAAAAACTGTTTTTT | CSVKQGGNEKLFF
TRBJ1-2 | TRBV7-2 | 15 | many | . | TGTGCCAGCAGCCGGCCGGGGGGCGTCAACTATGGCTACACCTTC | CASSRPGGVNYGYTF
TRBJ1-2 | TRBV3-1 | 13 | . | TRBD1 | TGTGCCAGCAGCACAATGGACAGGGTTGGCTACACCTTC | CASSTMDRVGYTF
TRBJ2-3 | TRBV29-1 | 14 | . | TRBD2 | TGCAGCGTTGGTTGGCAGGGCGGGGGAGATACGCAGTATTTT | CSVGWQGGGDTQYF
TRBJ1-2 | TRBV6-1 | 15 | few | . | TGTGCCAGCAGTGAAGCATTGAACAGGGACTATGGCTACACCTTC | CASSEALNRDYGYTF
TRBJ2-1 | TRBV10-3 | 12 | few | TRBD2 | TGTGCCACTAGCGGCGGAGGCAATGAGCAGTTCTTC | CATSGGGNEQFF
TRBJ2-4 | TRBV21-1 | 16 | many | . | TGTGCCAGCAGCAAAGTCCCCAGGGGTAGCAAAAACATTCAGTACTTC | CASSKVPRGSKNIQYF
TRBJ2-1 | TRBV19 | 15 | . | . | TGTGCCAGTAGTATTGCAGGGGGGCCGCACAATGAGCAGTTCTTC | CASSIAGGPHNEQFF
TRBJ2-5 | TRBV5-1 | 15 | few | TRBD2 | TGCGCCAGCAGCTTTAATGGCGGGGGGCAAGAGACCCAGTACTTC | CASSFNGGGQETQYF
TRBJ2-3 | TRBV7-2 | 16 | . | TRBD1 | TGTGCCAGCAGCCTAGGACAGGGGAGTGGCACAGATACGCAGTATTTT | CASSLGQGSGTDTQYF
TRBJ2-1 | TRBV11-2 | 13 | . | . | TGTGCCAGCAGCCCACAGGGTTACAATGAGCAGTTCTTC | CASSPQGYNEQFF
TRBJ1-2 | TRBV5-1 | 13 | . | . | TGCGCCAGCAGAACGGGAGGAGAGGATGGCTACACCTTC | CASRTGGEDGYTF
TRBJ1-6 | TRBV28 | 12 | many | . | TGTGCCAGCAGGACCGCCCCATCACCCCTCCACTTT | CASRTAPSPLHF
TRBJ2-2 | TRBV7-7 | 13 | . | . | TGTGCCAGCAGCCTAATAGTCGCCGGGGAGCTGTTTTTT | CASSLIVAGELFF
TRBJ1-2 | TRBV12-5 | 15 | many | TRBD1 | TGTGCTAGTGGTCCAACCAGGGGGCTAAGGAGTGGCTACACCTTC | CASGPTRGLRSGYTF
TRBJ1-6 | TRBV6-1 | 14 | . | . | TGTGCCAGCAGTGAACTTACCACAGGGACCCCCCTCCACTTT | CASSELTTGTPLHF
TRBJ2-1 | TRBV5-4 | 14 | . | . | TGTGCCAGCAGCTCCCCTGTGGGAATCAATGAGCAGTTCTTC | CASSSPVGINEQFF
TRBJ1-1 | TRBV5-1 | 12 | . | . | TGCGCCAGCAATCCGGACAACACTGAAGCTTTCTTT | CASNPDNTEAFF
TRBJ1-1 | TRBV7-9 | 12 | . | TRBD1 | TGTGCCAGCAGCCTCACAGGGGGTGAAGCTTTCTTT | CASSLTGGEAFF
TRBJ1-1 | TRBV5-1 | 14 | few | TRBD1 | TGCGCCAGCAGCTTGGGGGACAGGGGTACTGAAGCTTTCTTT | CASSLGDRGTEAFF
TRBJ2-5 | TRBV7-8 | 17 | . | TRBD1 | TGTGCCAGCAGCTTATTAGGACAGGCGTATAGTAAAGAGACCCAGTACTTC | CASSLLGQAYSKETQYF
TRBJ1-5 | TRBV2 | 14 | . | . | TGTGCCAGCAATACCGGGCGGCAGAATCAGCCCCAGCATTTT | CASNTGRQNQPQHF